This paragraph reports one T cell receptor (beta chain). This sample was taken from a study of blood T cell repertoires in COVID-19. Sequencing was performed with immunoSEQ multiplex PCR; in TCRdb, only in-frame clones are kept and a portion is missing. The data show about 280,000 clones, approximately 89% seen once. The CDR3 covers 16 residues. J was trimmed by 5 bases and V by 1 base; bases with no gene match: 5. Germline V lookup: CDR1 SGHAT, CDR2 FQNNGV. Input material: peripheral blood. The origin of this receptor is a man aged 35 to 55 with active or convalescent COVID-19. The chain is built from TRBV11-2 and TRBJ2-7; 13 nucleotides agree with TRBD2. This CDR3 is CASSLGRTSGSHEQYF. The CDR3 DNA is TGTGCCAGCAGCTTAGGCCGGACTAGCGGGAGTCACGAGCAGTACTTC.